The next 16 T cell receptor beta chains were all read from a single sample in a study of siplizumab effects on memory and regulatory T cells. Repertoires were generated with immunoSEQ multiplex PCR, while TCRdb's copy carries only in-frame clones and drops some. Seen here are about 52,000 clones, roughly 97% observed once, and the top ten hold about 0.6%. The sequenced sample was naive CD4+ T cells sorted from blood. The receptors originated from a human donor in good health.

Here the CDR3 reads CASSVADTQYF. In DNA form, the CDR3 reads TGCGCCAGCAGTGTGGCAGATACGCAGTATTTT. This chain joins TRBV10-2 and TRBJ2-3; D is undetermined. Trimming pared 4 bases from V and 4 bases from J, leaving 3 bases between. Germline-derived CDR1 and CDR2 are WSHSY and SAAADI. The CDR3 has 11 amino acids.

The J gene is TRBJ2-5, the V gene TRBV6-1; D is undetermined. Germline loops: CDR1 MNHNS, CDR2 SASEGT. The CDR3 runs to 13 residues. Deletions cut 4 bases from V and 7 bases from J, with 13 bases between. The CDR3 DNA sequence: TGTGCCAGCAGTGGGGCTACCCTGGGGACCCAGTACTTC. Protein product: CASSGATLGTQYF.

The chain recombines TRBV12-5 with TRBJ1-1, with D hard to call. CDR3 length: 16 amino acids. Trimming took 6 bases from V and 11 from J, leaving 28 bases between them. Germline-derived CDR1 and CDR2 are LGHNT and FRNRAP. This CDR3 is CASGPLGRVGLVGAFF. The CDR3 bases are TGTGCTAGTGGGCCCTTGGGAAGGGTTGGGTTAGTCGGGGCTTTCTTT.

This chain uses TRBV28 with TRBJ1-4; unclear D gene. Germline V gene lookup returns CDR1 MDHEN and CDR2 SYDVKM. The CDR3 consists of 13 residues. The ends were cut back, 10 bases at V and 5 bases at J, with 14 bases in the middle. CDR3: CATRTDFNEKLFF. CDR3 DNA: TGTGCCACACGGACGGACTTCAATGAAAAACTGTTTTTT. Based on the CDR3 plus reference TRBV28 and TRBJ1-4, the full variable domain is DVKVTQSSRYLVKRTGEKVFLECVQDMDHENMFWYRQDPGLGLRLIYFSYDVKMKEKGDIPEGYSVSREKKERFSLILESASTNQTSMYLCATRTDFNEKLFFGSGTQLSVL.

V is TRBV5-1 and J is TRBJ2-7, with D perhaps TRBD1 or TRBD2 (5 bases each). Germline CDR1 SGHRS, CDR2 YFSETQ. Trimming pared 4 bases from V and 6 bases from J, leaving 11 bases between. CDR3 length equals 12 residues. The CDR3 here is CASSITGGEQYF. CDR3 nucleotides: TGCGCCAGCAGCATCACAGGAGGCGAGCAGTACTTC.

This clone was counted once. The rearrangement links TRBV2 to TRBJ1-1, with 7 nucleotides matching TRBD1. This CDR3 has 13 amino acids. J was trimmed by 11 bases and V by 1 base; bases with no gene match: 7. CDR1 is SNHLY, CDR2 FYNNEI, per germline. The DNA for the CDR3 is TGTGCCAGCAGTGAAGGGCCGACAGGGTGGGCTTTCTTT. Translating it yields CASSEGPTGWAFF.

The rearrangement uses TRBV10-3 and TRBJ2-5; tentative D call: TRBD1 (5 bases). CDR3 length: 13 amino acids. The ends were cut back, 4 bases at V and 2 bases at J, with 8 bases in the middle. From germline, CDR1 is ENHRY and CDR2 SYGVKD. The CDR3 coding sequence is TGTGCCATCAGTGTCACAGGACAAGAGACCCAGTACTTC. It translates to CAISVTGQETQYF.

The chain employs TRBV6-6 and TRBJ2-2, with TRBD1 identical over 7 bases. There are 14 residues in the CDR3. After removal of 5 bases from V and 0 bases from J, the junction contained 0 bases not matched to a gene. Germline assignment: CDR1 MNHNY and CDR2 SVGAGI (reference sequence). Here the CDR3 DNA reads TGTGCCAGCAGTGGACAGGCGAACACCGGGGAGCTGTTTTTT. This translates into CASSGQANTGELFF.

The chain combines TRBV5-6 with TRBJ1-1, with D unresolved. Per germline, CDR1 SGHDT and CDR2 YYEEEE. The CDR3 extends over 13 amino acids. The V and J ends lost 3 bases and 11 bases respectively, with 17 bases between them. Here the CDR3 DNA reads TGTGCCAGCAGCTACGGACGGTCCCTGGCGGCTTTCTTT. Protein: CASSYGRSLAAFF.

The chain carries TRBV30 and TRBJ1-1; 8 bases are shared with TRBD1. J gave up 2 bases and V 3 bases, and 5 bases lay outside the gene matches. The CDR3 spans 14 residues. Looked up from germline, CDR1 is GTSNPN and CDR2 is SVGIG (reference sequence). In DNA form, the CDR3 reads TGTGCCTGGAGGGCACAGGGGGTAAACACTGAAGCTTTCTTT. Translating it yields CAWRAQGVNTEAFF.

V usage is TRBV5-4 and J usage is TRBJ2-1; 8 positions agree with TRBD2. V lost 5 bases to trimming and J lost 5 bases; unmatched junction nucleotides: 9. The CDR3 contains 15 residues. Germline V gene lookup returns CDR1 SGHNT and CDR2 YYREEE (reference sequence). As DNA, the CDR3 is TGTGCCAGCAGGGAACGGGAGGGCCTGAACAATGAGCAGTTCTTC. Residues: CASREREGLNNEQFF.

This clone was seen just once. The genes are TRBV6-1 and TRBJ1-5, with D possibly matching TRBD1 (5 bases). Per the germline V gene, CDR1 is MNHNS and CDR2 is SASEGT. Between the trimmed V and J ends, which lost 5 bases and 5 bases, there was a span of 13 bases. The CDR3 has 14 amino acids. The CDR3 reads CASSTLGGHQPQHF. The CDR3 nucleotides read TGTGCCAGCAGTACCTTGGGGGGTCATCAGCCCCAGCATTTT.

The chain combines TRBV29-1 with TRBJ2-7; 11 nucleotides line up with TRBD2. V shed 1 base, J shed 0 bases, and the junction held 5 bases outside the gene matches. The CDR3 extends over 16 amino acids. Germline V CDR1 and CDR2: SQVTM, ANQGSEA. Written as DNA, the CDR3 is TGCAGCGTTGAAGCCCCACTAGCGGGGGACTCCTACGAGCAGTACTTC. Protein sequence: CSVEAPLAGDSYEQYF.

CDR3: CASTTGVAGTDTQYF. CDR3 nucleotide sequence: TGTGCCAGCACCACAGGGGTAGCGGGCACAGATACGCAGTATTTT. V gene TRBV7-9 combines with J gene TRBJ2-3, with D possibly TRBD1 on 7 matching bases. V dropped 7 bases and J dropped 1 base, with 15 bases sitting between them. Germline V gene lookup returns CDR1 SEHNR and CDR2 FQNEAQ (reference sequence). The CDR3 runs to 15 residues.

V usage is TRBV10-3 and J usage is TRBJ2-1, with D perhaps TRBD1 or TRBD2 (6 bases each). Trimming pared 3 bases from V and 6 bases from J, leaving 12 bases between. Germline V gene lookup returns CDR1 ENHRY and CDR2 SYGVKD. The CDR3 is 14 amino acids. CDR3 region: CAISESEGGNEQFF. The CDR3 bases are TGTGCCATCAGTGAAAGCGAGGGGGGCAATGAGCAGTTCTTC.

V is TRBV9 and J is TRBJ2-7; TRBD2 aligns across 9 bases. The germline CDR1 and CDR2 sequences are SGDLS and YYNGEE. The V and J ends lost 0 bases and 0 bases, in that order; junction bases with no gene match: 1. This CDR3 contains 15 residues. CDR3 sequence reads: CASSVGSGSSYEQYF. The DNA of the CDR3 is TGTGCCAGCAGCGTAGGTAGCGGGAGCTCCTACGAGCAGTACTTC. The full variable domain, in which reference TRBV9 and TRBJ2-7 provide the parts outside the CDR3, is DSGVTQTPKHLITATGQRVTLRCSPRSGDLSVYWYQQSLDQGLQFLIQYYNGEERAKGNILERFSAQQFPDLHSELNLSSLELGDSALYFCASSVGSGSSYEQYFGPGTRLTVT.